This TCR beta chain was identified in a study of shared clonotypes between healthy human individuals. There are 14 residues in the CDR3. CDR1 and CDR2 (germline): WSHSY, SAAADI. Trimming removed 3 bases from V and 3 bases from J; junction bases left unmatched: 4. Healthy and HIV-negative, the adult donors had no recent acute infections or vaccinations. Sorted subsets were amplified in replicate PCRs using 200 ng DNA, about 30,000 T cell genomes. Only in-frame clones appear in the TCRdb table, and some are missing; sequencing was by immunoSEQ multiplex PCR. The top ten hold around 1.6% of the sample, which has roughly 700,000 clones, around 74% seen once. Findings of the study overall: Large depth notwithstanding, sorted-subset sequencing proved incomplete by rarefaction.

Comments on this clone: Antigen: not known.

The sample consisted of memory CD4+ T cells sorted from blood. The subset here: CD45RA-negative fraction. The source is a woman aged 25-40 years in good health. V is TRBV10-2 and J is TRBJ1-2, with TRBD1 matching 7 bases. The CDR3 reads CASSDPDRHYGYTF. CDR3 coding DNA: TGCGCCAGCAGTGACCCGGACAGGCACTATGGCTACACCTTC.